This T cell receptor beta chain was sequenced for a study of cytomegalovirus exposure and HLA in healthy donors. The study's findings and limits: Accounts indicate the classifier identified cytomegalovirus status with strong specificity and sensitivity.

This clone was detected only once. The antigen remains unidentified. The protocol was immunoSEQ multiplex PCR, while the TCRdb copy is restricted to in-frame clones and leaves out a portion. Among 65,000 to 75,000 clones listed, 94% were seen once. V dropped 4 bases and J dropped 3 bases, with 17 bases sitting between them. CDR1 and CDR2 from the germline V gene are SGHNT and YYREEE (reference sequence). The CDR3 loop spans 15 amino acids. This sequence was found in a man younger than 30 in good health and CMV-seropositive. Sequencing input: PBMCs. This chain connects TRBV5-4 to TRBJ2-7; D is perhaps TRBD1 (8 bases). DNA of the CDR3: TGTGCCAGCAGCCCTGGACAGGGAGGGCACTACGAGCAGTACTTC. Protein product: CASSPGQGGHYEQYF.